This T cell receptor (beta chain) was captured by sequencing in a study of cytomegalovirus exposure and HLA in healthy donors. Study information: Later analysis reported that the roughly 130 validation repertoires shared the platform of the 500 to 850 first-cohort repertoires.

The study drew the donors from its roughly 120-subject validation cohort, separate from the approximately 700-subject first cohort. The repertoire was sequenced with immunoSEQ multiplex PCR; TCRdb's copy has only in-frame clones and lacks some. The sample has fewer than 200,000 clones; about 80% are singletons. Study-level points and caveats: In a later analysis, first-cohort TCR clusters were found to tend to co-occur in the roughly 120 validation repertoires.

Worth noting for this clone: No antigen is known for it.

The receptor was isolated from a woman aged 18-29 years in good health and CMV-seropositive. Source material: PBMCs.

This chain's CDR3 is CASSQGNEQYF. The CDR3 bases are TGTGCCAGCAGCCAGGGCAACGAGCAGTACTTC. The V and J genes are TRBV7-2 and TRBJ2-7; tentative D call: TRBD1 (5 bases). CDR1 and CDR2 from the germline V gene are SGHTA and FQGNSA. This CDR3 is 11 amino acids long. V was clipped by 5 bases and J by 5 bases, with 7 bases between them.